The clone carrying this T cell receptor beta chain was detected many times. The CDR3 is 15 residues long. Germline values: CDR1 MNHEY, CDR2 SVGAGI. The V end was cut by 6 bases, the J end by 2 bases, with 17 bases between. Semi-nested PCR with Nested Universal Primer A followed constant-region reverse priming of full-length variable regions. TCRdb fed the 5' RACE reads into MiXCR, producing one record per CDR3 protein. The sample has fewer than 25,000 distinct CDR3 sequences; about 30% are singletons. The TCR originated in a female donor with breast cancer. This chain joins TRBV6-5 and TRBJ2-7; D is undetermined. Sequencing was performed on tumor-infiltrating naive CD4+ T cells sorted from the breast tumor. Stated subset: naive CD4+ T cells, CD4+CD45RA+CD25-. This CDR3 reads CASRHRTWPTYEQYF. In nucleotides, the CDR3 is TGTGCCAGCAGACACCGGACGTGGCCCACCTACGAGCAGTACTTC.